This TCR beta chain was documented in a study of blood T cell repertoires in COVID-19 (dated by TCRdb to the early 2020s). In the study overall: Collaborator samples came from the United States, Italy and Spain and covered acute and convalescent phases of COVID-19. The sample metadata nearly always contained a de-identified subject ID, COVID-19 status, age in years and sex. Deeply sampled blood TCRbeta repertoires from subjects exposed to, actively infected with, or recovered from COVID-19 were included in the dataset. Where available, HLA class I and class II types were taken from metadata supplied by the sample provider and were not determined by assay-based typing. The prospective study material was composed of cDNA or gDNA derived from T cells, B-cell-depleted T cells, or PBMCs. A freely available public database, intended as a resource for researchers studying the immune response to SARS-CoV-2, is where the repertoires were released. The samples were drawn from the first 160 participants of the ongoing ImmuneRACE study and from 950 to 1,500 subjects provided by 6 global collaborators. The research as a whole found: The quantity of clinical and demographic metadata differed by source and by participant and was supplied without curation.

Participants in the prospective study were enrolled through a virtual design, were aged roughly 18 to 100 years, and lived in approximately 25 United States geographic areas. In the prospective study, cohorts were assigned on the basis of participant-reported clinical history obtained from a screening survey and a study questionnaire. Recovered participants in ImmuneRACE Cohort 3 were defined by two consecutive negative NP/OP PCR tests, clearance by a healthcare professional, or resolution of symptoms. Mobile phlebotomists in the prospective study collected whole blood, serum and a nasopharyngeal or oropharyngeal swab from every participant. Additional blood draws and questionnaires over a roughly two-month period could optionally be provided by prospective study participants. Prospective study blood samples were shipped either frozen or at room temperature before DNA extraction. Including the terminal cysteine and phenylalanine, the CDR3 comprises 16 residues. Only CDR3 DNA is held: 48 bases, read in frame from base 1. Trimming takes 5 bases from V and 6 bases from J, and the germline ends sit 19 bases apart. The germline V gene (reference sequence) specifies MNHEY as CDR1 and SMNVEV as CDR2.

TCRbeta CDR3 regions were amplified from genomic DNA using the immunoSEQ Assay, a bias-controlled multiplex PCR. The source study handled its data this way. The number of nucleated cells in each sample was estimated from the amplification of reference gene primers within the assay. Sequence reads were collapsed and filtered to measure the absolute abundance of every unique TCRbeta CDR3 rearrangement. Productive Simpson clonality was computed per sample as the square root of Simpson's diversity index over productive rearrangements. In TCRdb, the immuneACCESS table is reduced to in-frame sequences with V and J assigned. These tables do not hold every clone; where another copy was compared, an unresolved V gene accounts for under half, and the others remain unexplained. D and trimming come from the DNA, and the V and J calls and clone size come from that table. This sample has a few hundred thousand clones in its table, and more than 80% of those were observed once. Together, the top ten hold 2% to 3% of the sample.

As to this clone: The specificity of this receptor is unknown. There are no base qualities to consult, and no much larger clone falls within one base.

The sequence was collected from a woman aged 18-29 years who had recovered from COVID-19. Material: PBMCs or T cells enriched from blood (not recorded which). The sequence joins TRBV27 to TRBJ1-4, with the D gene not confidently named. The CDR3 is CASSTKTGNGDEKLFF. DNA sequence: TGTGCCAGCAGTACCAAGACGGGAAACGGCGATGAAAAACTGTTTTTT.